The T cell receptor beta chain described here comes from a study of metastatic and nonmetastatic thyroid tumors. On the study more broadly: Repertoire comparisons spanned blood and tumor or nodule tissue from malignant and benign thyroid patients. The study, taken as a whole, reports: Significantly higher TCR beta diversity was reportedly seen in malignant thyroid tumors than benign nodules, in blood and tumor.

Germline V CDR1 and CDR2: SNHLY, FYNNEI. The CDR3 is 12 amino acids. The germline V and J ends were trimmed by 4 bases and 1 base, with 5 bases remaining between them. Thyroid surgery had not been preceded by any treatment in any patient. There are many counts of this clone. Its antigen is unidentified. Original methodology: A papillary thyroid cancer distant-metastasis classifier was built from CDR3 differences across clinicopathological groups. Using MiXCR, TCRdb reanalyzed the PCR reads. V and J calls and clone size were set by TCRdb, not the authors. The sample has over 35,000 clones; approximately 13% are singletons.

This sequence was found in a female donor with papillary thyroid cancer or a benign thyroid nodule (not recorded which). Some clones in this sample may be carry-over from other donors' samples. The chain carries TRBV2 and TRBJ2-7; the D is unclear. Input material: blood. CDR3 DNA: TGTGCCAGCAGTGTGGGGTCCTACGAGCAGTACTTC. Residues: CASSVGSYEQYF.